This T cell receptor beta chain was found in a study of human T cells and chemical hapten exposure. Per the authors' pipeline: TCRs per sample had a median of roughly 93,000 and ranged from about 20,000 to 750,000. One entry per CDR3 protein results from TCRdb running MiXCR on the 5' RACE reads. TCRdb, not the original authors, processed these V and J calls. The table records approximately 140,000 distinct CDR3 sequences, 4.1% of them present only once. This clonotype appeared many times. Its cognate antigen is unknown. Study-wide results and limits: The study found that DPC sensitization did not change TCRs above 1 in 1000 frequency.

The study extracted total RNA from unfractionated whole blood. Losses at the gene ends were 5 bases for V and 3 bases for J; bases not matched to a gene: 6. The CDR3 is made up of 16 amino acids. Per germline, CDR1 ENHRY and CDR2 SYGVKD. The chain is built from TRBV10-3 and TRBJ2-1; 11 bases fit TRBD1. The origin of this receptor is a female donor in good health. The CDR3 loop is CAISRAGTGGYNEQFF. The CDR3, as DNA: TGTGCCATCAGTCGAGCCGGGACAGGGGGCTACAATGAGCAGTTCTTC.